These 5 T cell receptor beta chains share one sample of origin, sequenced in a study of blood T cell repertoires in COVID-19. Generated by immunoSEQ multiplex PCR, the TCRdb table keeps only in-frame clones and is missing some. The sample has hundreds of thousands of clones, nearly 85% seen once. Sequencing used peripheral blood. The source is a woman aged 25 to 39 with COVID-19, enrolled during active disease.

CDR3 DNA sequence: TGTGCCAGCAGCGTAGGCGGTCCCAATTCACCCCTCCACTTT. This sequence encodes CASSVGGPNSPLHF. The chain uses TRBV9 and TRBJ1-6; D remains unclear. Trimming cost V 0 bases and J 7 bases, with 8 bases left between them. This CDR3 has 14 residues. Germline assignment: CDR1 SGDLS and CDR2 YYNGEE.

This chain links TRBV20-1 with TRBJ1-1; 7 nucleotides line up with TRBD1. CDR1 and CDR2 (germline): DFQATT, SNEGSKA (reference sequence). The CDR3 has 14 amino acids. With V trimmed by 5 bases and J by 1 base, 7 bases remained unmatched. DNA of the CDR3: TGCAGTGCTGGTGACAGGGTTGCGAACACTGAAGCTTTCTTT. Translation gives CSAGDRVANTEAFF.

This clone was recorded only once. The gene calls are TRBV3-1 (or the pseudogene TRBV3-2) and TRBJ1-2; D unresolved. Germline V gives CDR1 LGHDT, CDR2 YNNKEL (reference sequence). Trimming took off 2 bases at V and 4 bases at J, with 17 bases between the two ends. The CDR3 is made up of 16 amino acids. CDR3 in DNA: TGTGCCAGCAGCCAACGCGGGGAAACACTAATCTATGGCTACACCTTC. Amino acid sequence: CASSQRGETLIYGYTF.

The CDR3 sequence: CARPGQGIENTEAFF. The CDR3 nucleotides are TGTGCCAGGCCGGGACAGGGGATTGAGAACACTGAAGCTTTCTTT. The chain links TRBV28 to TRBJ1-1; 10 bases align to TRBD1. The CDR3 is 15 amino acids. Trimming took 9 bases from V and 1 from J; bases not matched to a gene: 8. Germline V CDR1 and CDR2: MDHEN, SYDVKM.

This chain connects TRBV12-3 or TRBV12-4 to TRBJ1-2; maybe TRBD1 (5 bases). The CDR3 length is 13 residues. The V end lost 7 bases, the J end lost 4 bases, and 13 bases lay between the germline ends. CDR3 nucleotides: TGTGCCAGCACCACCGGGGGAATCTATGGCTACACCTTC. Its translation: CASTTGGIYGYTF.